This TCR beta chain was identified in a study of cytomegalovirus exposure and HLA in healthy donors. Findings of the study overall: HLA alleles were associated with 15,000 to 20,000 TCR beta sequences in a later analysis at 0.05 false discovery rate.

In germline, CDR1 is MGHRA, CDR2 YSYEKL. The CDR3 loop spans 18 amino acids. V shed 2 bases and J shed 0 bases, with 14 bases lying between them. PCR primers comprised 60 Vbeta and 13 Jbeta primers. The assay was immunoSEQ multiplex PCR, and TCRdb's table has in-frame clones only and misses some. The sample yields roughly 130,000 clones, 74% seen once. Comments on this clone: Its antigen is unidentified.

This sequence originates from a man aged 35-49 years in good health and CMV-seropositive. This chain uses TRBV4-1 with TRBJ2-6, with D perhaps matching TRBD1 (5 bases). Material: PBMCs. In DNA form, the CDR3 reads TGCGCCAGCAGCCAATACAGGTCTTCCAGCTCTGGGGCCAACGTCCTGACTTTC. The encoded protein is CASSQYRSSSSGANVLTF.